The sequence of this T cell receptor (beta chain) was determined in a study of shared clonotypes between healthy human individuals. Clones were sequenced by immunoSEQ multiplex PCR, and TCRdb holds only the in-frame ones, with some missing. The table records 850,000 to 1,100,000 clones, roughly 80% of them present only once. The sequenced sample was memory CD4+ T cells from PBMCs. The sample's subset: CD45RA-negative fraction. This TCR came from a man between 18 and 29 years old in good health. Some clones in this sample may be carry-over from other donors' samples.

Here the CDR3 reads CASSLGLAGPSTDTQYF. The DNA for the CDR3 is TGCGCCAGCAGCTTGGGACTAGCGGGGCCTAGCACAGATACGCAGTATTTT. The chain links TRBV5-1 to TRBJ2-3, with TRBD2 matching 11 bases. Germline assignment: CDR1 SGHRS and CDR2 YFSETQ. This CDR3 contains 17 residues. Trimming cost V 0 bases and J 0 bases; bases outside gene matches: 3.